This section outlines one T cell receptor (beta chain) sequence together with its context. Its cognate antigen is unknown. Per the germline V gene, CDR1 is SEHNR and CDR2 is FQNEAQ (reference sequence). There are 15 residues in the CDR3. This sample is part of a study of monozygotic twins with inflammatory bowel disease. Study-level points and caveats: Telling different T cell subtypes apart from each other was not possible.

TCRdb re-called the 5' RACE reads and gives one entry per CDR3 protein, without DNA. The sample table includes about 210,000 distinct CDR3 sequences. The clonotype was recovered from a human donor with ulcerative colitis or Crohn's disease, or a healthy co-twin of an affected twin (not recorded which). This rearrangement joins TRBV7-9 to TRBJ2-1. The material sequenced was blood. The CDR3 loop reads CASSARQSSYNEQFF.